One sample yielded the 31 T cell receptor beta chains listed below, sequenced in a study of cytomegalovirus exposure and HLA in healthy donors (dated 2017 in TCRdb). Libraries came from the immunoSEQ multiplex PCR assay. For the multiplex PCR, a mixture combining 60 forward primers for TCR Vbeta segments and 13 reverse primers for TCR Jbeta segments was used. TCRdb took this table from immuneACCESS and kept in-frame rearrangements with V and J called. Such tables lack part of the clones; where checked against another copy, unresolved V genes explain under half of the gap, and the rest is unexplained. Across this sample there are approximately 190,000 clones, with approximately 78% seen only once. The ten largest make up under 0.9% of the sample. Sequencing was done on a sample of PBMCs. The receptor source for this set is a woman aged 18-30 years in good health and CMV-seronegative.

The rearrangement links TRBV5-1 to TRBJ2-2, with TRBD1 matching over 7 bases. Germline V gene lookup returns CDR1 SGHRS and CDR2 YFSETQ. The CDR3 has 17 residues. The trim removed 9 bases at V and 0 bases at J, leaving 14 bases unmatched. The CDR3 DNA sequence: TGCGCCACTCCGAGGGGTACAGGGGACACGAACACCGGGGAGCTGTTTTTT. Protein product: CATPRGTGDTNTGELFF. Full variable domain (rest looked up from reference TRBV5-1 and TRBJ2-2): KAGVTQTPRYLIKTRGQQVTLSCSPISGHRSVSWYQQTPGQGLQFLFEYFSETQRNKGNFPGRFSGRQFSNSRSEMNVSTLELGDSALYLCATPRGTGDTNTGELFFGEGSRLTVL.

This chain joins TRBV7-8 and TRBJ1-1; unclear D gene. The V and J ends lost 3 bases and 3 bases respectively, with 5 bases between them. This CDR3 region has 12 residues. Germline CDR1 and CDR2: SGHVS and FQNEAQ. CDR3: CASSFAHTEAFF. The DNA of the CDR3 is TGTGCCAGCAGCTTCGCGCACACTGAAGCTTTCTTT. The full variable domain, completed using reference TRBV7-8 and TRBJ1-1, is GAGVSQSPRYKVAKRGQDVALRCDPISGHVSLFWYQQALGQGPEFLTYFQNEAQLDKSGLPSDRFFAERPEGSVSTLKIQRTQQEDSAVYLCASSFAHTEAFFGQGTRLTVV.

The chain carries TRBV4-2 and TRBJ2-3, with 9 bases lining up with TRBD1. Unmatched junction bases numbered 10, after V lost 0 bases and J lost 6 bases. CDR1 LGHNA and CDR2 YNFKEQ come from the germline V gene. This CDR3 comprises 17 residues. As DNA, the CDR3 is TGTGCCAGCAGCCAAGATTGGGGTAACAGGGGGCTTGATACGCAGTATTTT. It yields the protein CASSQDWGNRGLDTQYF.

The chain combines TRBV19 with TRBJ2-1; D unresolved. The CDR3 loop spans 14 amino acids. CDR1 LNHDA and CDR2 SQIVND come from the germline V gene (reference sequence). Trimming removed 1 base at V and 5 bases at J, with 9 bases between. CDR3 nucleotide sequence: TGTGCCAGTAGTATAGGCGCCGTAAACAATGAGCAGTTCTTC. It encodes CASSIGAVNNEQFF.

The chain joins TRBV7-9 to TRBJ2-5; D gene ambiguous. Near its end, the DNA agrees better with TRBJ2-7, so the J call may be wrong. Germline lookup yields CDR1 SEHNR and CDR2 FQNEAQ (reference sequence). The CDR3 runs 11 residues. The CDR3 here is CASSFSYEQYF. CDR3 DNA: TGTGCCAGCAGCTTCTCGTACGAGCAGTACTTC.

The rearrangement uses TRBV6-1 and TRBJ1-2; D unclear. V was trimmed by 11 bases and J by 4 bases, leaving 20 bases between them. The germline V gene encodes CDR1 MNHNS and CDR2 SASEGT. CDR3 length: 14 residues. For the CDR3, the DNA is TGTGCCGGCTCTTCGGGTCCCAAGACCTATGGCTACACCTTC. It specifies CAGSSGPKTYGYTF.

The chain is built from TRBV5-4 and TRBJ2-1; 9 nucleotides match TRBD2. Germline trimming cut 8 bases from V and 5 bases from J; bases unmatched to any gene: 11. Germline CDR1 is SGHNT and CDR2 is YYREEE (reference sequence). The CDR3 covers 15 residues. The CDR3 loop reads CASFLGAGGNNEQFF. The DNA for the CDR3 is TGTGCCAGTTTCTTAGGAGCGGGGGGTAACAATGAGCAGTTCTTC.

J is TRBJ2-2 and V is TRBV7-3; perhaps TRBD1 as D (7 bases). Per the germline V gene, CDR1 is SGHTA and CDR2 is FQGTGA. The CDR3 has 16 amino acids. V was trimmed by 5 bases and J by 1 base, leaving 14 bases between them. Here the CDR3 reads CASSLRGTVNTGELFF. The CDR3 nucleotides are TGTGCCAGCAGCCTTCGGGGGACAGTGAACACCGGGGAGCTGTTTTTT.

The chain uses TRBV6-5 and TRBJ1-5, with D unresolved. This CDR3 has 14 residues. CDR1 is MNHEY, CDR2 SVGAGI, per germline. With 5 bases removed from V and 4 bases from J, the gap between germline ends came to 12 bases. The CDR3 sequence is CASSPELANQPQHF. As DNA, the CDR3 is TGTGCCAGCAGTCCCGAGTTAGCTAATCAGCCCCAGCATTTT.

J is TRBJ1-2 and V is TRBV2; D is perhaps TRBD1 (5 bases). CDR1 SNHLY and CDR2 FYNNEI come from the germline V gene. CDR3 length: 17 residues. V dropped 3 bases and J dropped 1 base, with 18 bases sitting between them. CDR3 loop: CASSERGALLLNYGYTF. Here the CDR3 DNA reads TGTGCCAGCAGTGAGCGCGGGGCCTTACTCCTTAACTATGGCTACACCTTC. The whole variable domain, filled in from reference TRBV2 and TRBJ1-2, reads EPEVTQTPSHQVTQMGQEVILRCVPISNHLYFYWYRQILGQKVEFLVSFYNNEISEKSEIFDDQFSVERPDGSNFTLKIRSTKLEDSAMYFCASSERGALLLNYGYTFGSGTRLTVV.

The chain links TRBV27 to TRBJ2-7, with a possible D match to TRBD2 (5 bases). The V and J ends lost 2 bases and 3 bases respectively, with 8 bases between them. CDR1 MNHEY and CDR2 SMNVEV come from the germline V gene (reference sequence). The CDR3 has 13 residues. Here the CDR3 reads CASSLAADYEQYF. CDR3 coding DNA: TGTGCCAGCAGTTTAGCAGCGGACTACGAGCAGTACTTC.

The V and J genes are TRBV27 and TRBJ2-1; D is uncertain. Trimming removed 5 bases from V and 6 bases from J, with 8 bases in between. Germline V gene lookup returns CDR1 MNHEY and CDR2 SMNVEV (reference sequence). The CDR3 extends over 12 amino acids. The CDR3 nucleotides read TGTGCCAGCAGTATCATCGGCAATGAGCAGTTCTTC. Protein: CASSIIGNEQFF.

This sequence joins TRBV7-9 and TRBJ2-7, with 8 nucleotides matching TRBD2. This CDR3 region has 15 residues. CDR1 and CDR2 from the germline V gene are SEHNR and FQNEAQ (reference sequence). Trimming at V came to 5 bases and at J to 0 bases, leaving 6 bases not matched to a gene. CDR3 in DNA: TGTGCCAGCAGCCAGGGGAGCGGGAGCTCCTACGAGCAGTACTTC. Its translation: CASSQGSGSSYEQYF.

The chain's CDR3 is CASSYSTRTFEAFF. CDR3 DNA sequence: TGTGCCAGCAGTTACTCGACCCGGACATTTGAAGCTTTCTTT. V gene TRBV6-6 combines with J gene TRBJ1-1; D perhaps matches TRBD1 (5 bases). CDR3 length equals 14 residues. The V and J ends lost 0 bases and 7 bases respectively, with 12 bases between them. Germline V gene lookup returns CDR1 MNHNY and CDR2 SVGAGI (reference sequence).

This chain connects TRBV7-9 to TRBJ1-4; 9 bases fit TRBD1. The germline V gene encodes CDR1 SEHNR and CDR2 FQNEAQ (reference sequence). Trimming removed 5 bases from V and 7 bases from J; junction bases left unmatched: 5. The CDR3 runs 14 residues. CDR3 sequence reads: CASSPGTGSEKLFF. CDR3 in DNA: TGTGCCAGCAGCCCCGGGACAGGGAGTGAAAAACTGTTTTTT.

The chain uses TRBV9 and TRBJ2-5; no reliable D call. Deletions cut 0 bases from V and 1 base from J, with 7 bases between. The CDR3 loop spans 14 amino acids. Germline CDR1 and CDR2: SGDLS and YYNGEE. The CDR3 is CASSVAEPQETQYF. CDR3 bases: TGTGCCAGCAGCGTAGCAGAACCCCAAGAGACCCAGTACTTC.

This clone has only one observation. The chain carries TRBV6-4 and TRBJ2-2; possible D gene TRBD2, 6 bases. This CDR3 comprises 19 residues. Germline-derived CDR1 and CDR2 are MRHNA and SNTAGT. Trimming left V 0 bases short and J 5 bases short, with 22 bases between. The CDR3 region has the DNA TGTGCCAGCAGTGACTCGGTCTGGGATCCATCAGGAGGGACCGGGGAGCTGTTTTTT. The encoded protein is CASSDSVWDPSGGTGELFF.

This clone has just a few counts. This rearrangement joins TRBV5-1 to TRBJ1-2; possible D gene TRBD1, 5 bases. CDR3 length: 15 amino acids. Germline CDR1 reads SGHRS; CDR2 reads YFSETQ. Trimming removed 1 base from V and 1 base from J, with 11 bases in between. CDR3 protein: CASSLRQGVNYGYTF. CDR3 sequence (DNA): TGCGCCAGCAGCTTGAGGCAAGGGGTTAACTATGGCTACACCTTC.

V and J are TRBV28 and TRBJ2-1; no reliable D call. Trimming removed 8 bases at V and 2 bases at J, with 10 bases between. CDR3 size: 13 residues. Germline CDR1 is MDHEN and CDR2 is SYDVKM. The CDR3 loop is CASQVGPYNEQFF. CDR3 sequence (DNA): TGTGCCAGCCAAGTCGGTCCCTACAATGAGCAGTTCTTC.

The rearrangement joins TRBV27 to TRBJ2-7; 7 nucleotides agree with TRBD1. Per the germline V gene, CDR1 is MNHEY and CDR2 is SMNVEV (reference sequence). V lost 3 bases, J lost 2 bases, and 4 bases stayed unmatched. The CDR3 extends over 14 amino acids. The CDR3 DNA sequence: TGTGCCAGCAGTTTCAGGCAGGGGGCCTACGAGCAGTACTTC. Amino acid sequence: CASSFRQGAYEQYF.

V and J are TRBV27 and TRBJ2-7; the match to TRBD2 covers 7 bases. The CDR3 spans 15 residues. From germline, CDR1 is MNHEY and CDR2 SMNVEV (reference sequence). V shed 3 bases, J shed 0 bases, and the junction held 5 bases outside the gene matches. CDR3 amino acids: CASSFLAGLSYEQYF. In DNA form, the CDR3 reads TGTGCCAGCAGTTTTTTAGCGGGCCTCTCCTACGAGCAGTACTTC.

In DNA, the CDR3 is TGTGCCAGCAGCTTGCATCCCAAACAGGGGGAGATTTGGGATACGCAGTATTTT. It is translated as CASSLHPKQGEIWDTQYF. The chain has TRBV5-8 and TRBJ2-3; 8 bases are shared with TRBD1. This CDR3 has 18 residues. Germline assignment: CDR1 SGHTS and CDR2 YDEGEE. With 1 base clipped from V and 6 bases from J, the junction kept 16 bases outside the gene matches.

The J gene is TRBJ1-3, the V gene TRBV7-9; D is unclear. CDR1 SEHNR and CDR2 FQNEAQ come from the germline V gene (reference sequence). The CDR3 is made up of 15 amino acids. Trimming took 7 bases from V and 1 from J, leaving 14 bases between them. CDR3 coding DNA: TGTGCCAGCAAGTCAGCGGCCTTATCTGGAAACACCATATATTTT. Residues: CASKSAALSGNTIYF. Variable domain in full (rest from reference TRBV7-9 and TRBJ1-3): DTGVSQNPRHKITKRGQNVTFRCDPISEHNRLYWYRQTLGQGPEFLTYFQNEAQLEKSRLLSDRFSAERPKGSFSTLEIQRTEQGDSAMYLCASKSAALSGNTIYFGEGSWLTVV.

The J gene is TRBJ2-7, the V gene TRBV21-1; the table's D call, TRBD2, has no DNA check behind it. TRBV21-1 is noted as a pseudogene. The CDR3 totals 16 residues. This chain's CDR3 is CASSETSGGLRDEQYF. CDR3 bases: TGTGCCAGCAGCGAGACTAGCGGGGGGCTTAGGGACGAGCAGTACTTC.

The chain has TRBV29-1 and TRBJ2-7, with 14 bases fitting TRBD2. The CDR3 covers 15 residues. The ends lost 1 base at V and 7 bases at J; junction bases unmatched: 6. Germline assignment: CDR1 SQVTM and CDR2 ANQGSEA. CDR3 in amino acids: CSVEGKGLAGAEQYF. CDR3 in DNA: TGCAGCGTTGAAGGGAAGGGACTAGCGGGAGCTGAGCAGTACTTC.

Here the CDR3 reads CASSDSPGLARYF. The DNA of the CDR3 is TGTGCCAGCAGTGACTCTCCGGGACTAGCTCGGTATTTT. J is TRBJ2-3 and V is TRBV6-4; the match to TRBD2 covers 9 bases. The CDR3 spans 13 residues. Trimming removed 0 bases from V and 14 bases from J; junction bases left unmatched: 6. Germline lookup yields CDR1 MRHNA and CDR2 SNTAGT.

The chain is built from TRBV5-1 and TRBJ2-7, with 7 bases matching TRBD1. This CDR3 is 14 amino acids long. The germline V gene encodes CDR1 SGHRS and CDR2 YFSETQ. Germline trimming cut 4 bases from V and 1 base from J; bases unmatched to any gene: 5. The CDR3 spells CASSPGTASYEQYF. The CDR3 DNA sequence: TGCGCCAGCAGCCCCGGGACAGCATCCTACGAGCAGTACTTC.

This clone was observed a single time. This sequence joins TRBV18 and TRBJ1-2; TRBD1 matches at 7 bases. Germline trimming cut 6 bases from V and 6 bases from J; bases unmatched to any gene: 7. The germline gives CDR1 KGHSH, CDR2 LQKENI. The CDR3 is 13 residues long. The DNA of the CDR3 is TGTGCCAGCTCGCCTCAGGGGGGAGATGGCTACACCTTC. It encodes CASSPQGGDGYTF.

The chain joins TRBV5-1 to TRBJ2-1, with 13 bases that match TRBD2. This CDR3 spans 17 amino acids. Germline assignment: CDR1 SGHRS and CDR2 YFSETQ. Germline trimming cut 5 bases from V and 2 bases from J; bases unmatched to any gene: 7. The CDR3 DNA sequence: TGCGCCAGCAGGTGGACTAGCGGGAGTCCCGCCTACAATGAGCAGTTCTTC. Translation: CASRWTSGSPAYNEQFF.

This chain links TRBV6-1 with TRBJ2-4; possible D gene TRBD2, 5 bases. The CDR3 loop spans 17 amino acids. V was clipped by 3 bases and J by 0 bases, with 15 bases between them. Germline CDR1 is MNHNS and CDR2 is SASEGT. In DNA, the CDR3 is TGTGCCAGCAGTGAGATTCTGATGGGAGTAGCCAAAAACATTCAGTACTTC. Amino acid sequence: CASSEILMGVAKNIQYF.

This sequence joins TRBV6-6 and TRBJ2-2; D call uncertain. CDR1 is MNHNY, CDR2 SVGAGI, per germline (reference sequence). The CDR3 consists of 15 residues. The V end lost 0 bases, the J end lost 4 bases, and 9 bases lay between the germline ends. The CDR3 protein is CASSYSTTGTGELFF. The DNA for the CDR3 is TGTGCCAGCAGTTACTCCACTACGGGCACCGGGGAGCTGTTTTTT.